This T cell receptor beta chain was found in a study of vaccination effects on CD4 cells after COVID-19. Whole-study context: Peptides at 10 ug/ml and IL-2 at roughly 9.3 IU/ml were added to more than 1.5 million PBMC per well.

The CDR3 is 12 residues long. Germline V gives CDR1 LNHDA, CDR2 SQIVND (reference sequence). Culturing for approximately 10 days preceded CD4+ T cell isolation. Half-medium replacement with IL-2 medium occurred on days 3 and 7. As concerns this clone: Its matching antigen is unknown. The junction departs from the called germline gene at one end, perhaps through a read error.

Study results and limitations: Marked contraction was observed in infection-induced and vaccine-induced clones late after vaccination. Convalescent patients numbered few in the study; early post-infection timepoints were missing entirely.

TCRdb keeps only in-frame clones here, not all; method: immunoSEQ multiplex PCR. Found here are around 50,000 clones, around 67% of them singletons; the top ten hold about 5%. The material was CD4+ T cells from PBMCs cultured without peptide, obtained before COVID-19 vaccination. The V gene is TRBV19, the J gene TRBJ2-2; 10 nucleotides align to TRBD2. This sequence was found in a human donor who received a COVID-19 vaccine. The CDR3 region is CASSIVGTSAVF. CDR3 bases: TGTGCCAGTAGTATAGTGGGGACTAGCGCCGTTTTT.